What follows are 26 T cell receptor beta chains derived from one specimen sequenced in a study of read filtering for tumor transcriptome and immune sequencing. Molecular barcoded adaptors covering alpha/delta and beta/gamma chains were used on approximately 400 ng RNA. TCRdb reprocessed the reads with MiXCR, giving one entry per CDR3 protein. Among 130,000 or so distinct CDR3 sequences, 13% were seen once, and the ten largest hold about 8.6%. Sequencing was done on a sample of a population of CD138-negative cells sorted from bone marrow. The receptors derive from a donor aged 40 or over with multiple myeloma.

A few counts support this clonotype. The rearrangement joins TRBV19 to TRBJ2-3; TRBD2 is a possible D gene (5 bases). There are 14 residues in the CDR3. Deletions cut 4 bases from V and 1 base from J, with 9 bases between. The germline V gene encodes CDR1 LNHDA and CDR2 SQIVND (reference sequence). The CDR3 nucleotides are TGTGCCAGTAGTAGGGAGACGCGCACAGATACGCAGTATTTT. Its translation: CASSRETRTDTQYF. Full variable domain (missing parts from reference TRBV19 and TRBJ2-3): DGGITQSPKYLFRKEGQNVTLSCEQNLNHDAMYWYRQDPGQGLRLIYYSQIVNDFQKGDIAEGYSVSREKKESFPLTVTSAQKNPTAFYLCASSRETRTDTQYFGPGTRLTVL.

This clonotype was counted ten times or more. This sequence joins TRBV7-2 and TRBJ2-1, with 10 bases that match TRBD2. Trimming took 2 bases from V and 4 from J; bases not matched to a gene: 2. The CDR3 contains 15 residues. Germline V gene data show CDR1 as SGHTA and CDR2 as FQGNSA. CDR3 protein: CASSLSGRGYNEQFF. The CDR3 DNA reads TGTGCCAGCAGCTTAAGCGGGAGGGGGTACAATGAGCAGTTCTTC.

This clonotype has a count of ten or more. The chain has TRBV29-1 and TRBJ2-3, with D unclear. Germline V gene sequence: CDR1 SQVTM, CDR2 ANQGSEA. The CDR3 spans 10 residues. Trimming removed 7 bases at V and 6 bases at J, with 8 bases between. The CDR3 spells CSAVRDTQYF. Written as DNA, the CDR3 is TGCAGCGCCGTCCGCGATACGCAGTATTTT.

Ten or more counts support this clonotype. The V and J genes are TRBV7-8 and TRBJ1-5; perhaps TRBD1 as D (5 bases). This CDR3 comprises 15 residues. V lost 4 bases, J lost 3 bases, and 13 bases lay in between. Germline values: CDR1 SGHVS, CDR2 FQNEAQ. Here the CDR3 reads CASSSGRPINQPQHF. CDR3 DNA: TGTGCCAGCAGCTCGGGACGGCCGATCAATCAGCCCCAGCATTTT.

At least ten counts were recorded for this clonotype. The V call is TRBV7-9, the J call TRBJ1-5; no reliable D call. Germline V gene data show CDR1 as SEHNR and CDR2 as FQNEAQ (reference sequence). This CDR3 is 14 amino acids long. Trimming shortened V by 1 base and J by 4 bases, and 8 bases separated the two germline ends. CDR3 in DNA: TGTGCCAGCAGCTTAGGCCAGTCGAATCAGCCCCAGCATTTT. Residues: CASSLGQSNQPQHF.

This clonotype appeared many times. The chain joins TRBV25-1 to TRBJ2-6; 8 positions match TRBD1. Trimming took 2 bases from V and 0 from J; bases not matched to a gene: 6. The CDR3 totals 18 residues. Germline CDR1 is MGHDK and CDR2 is SYGVNS. CDR3: CASSEPGQESSGANVLTF. CDR3 nucleotide sequence: TGTGCCAGCAGTGAACCGGGACAGGAGAGCTCTGGGGCCAACGTCCTGACTTTC.

The chain links TRBV9 to TRBJ2-1; possibly TRBD2 for D (6 bases). The V gene lost 1 base and the J gene lost 6 bases, with 14 bases spanning the gap. The CDR3 sequence is 15 residues long. Germline CDR1 is SGDLS and CDR2 is YYNGEE. The CDR3, as DNA: TGTGCCAGCAGCGTACGACTAGTCCCATCCAATGAGCAGTTCTTC. As protein: CASSVRLVPSNEQFF.

In its sample, this clonotype was seen many times. The J gene is TRBJ2-7, the V gene TRBV12-3 or TRBV12-4, with D tentatively TRBD2 (5 bases). V lost 4 bases and J lost 0, with 16 bases in between. This CDR3 is 16 amino acids long. The CDR3 here is CASSSPPIASSYEQYF. DNA for the CDR3: TGTGCCAGCAGTTCCCCCCCGATAGCGTCCTCCTACGAGCAGTACTTC.

This clonotype was recorded at least ten times. One end of the junction is discordant with germline, which a read error may explain. In DNA form, the CDR3 reads TGCGGTGCTAGCAGGGCTAGCGGGAGGGTTTACAATGAGCAGTTCTTC. Encoded protein: CGASRASGRVYNEQFF. V usage is TRBV20-1 and J usage is TRBJ2-1; 12 bases match TRBD2. The germline V gene has CDR1 DFQATT and CDR2 SNEGSKA (reference sequence). This CDR3 is 16 amino acids long.

This clonotype was seen a handful of times. A much bigger clone sits one base away, suggesting this may be a read error. Likely a read error: the CDR3 ends without its conserved phenylalanine or tryptophan. The chain employs TRBV7-8 and TRBJ2-5; 7 bases fit TRBD2. The CDR3 extends over 15 amino acids. CDR1 and CDR2 (germline): SGHVS, FQNEAQ. J lost 2 bases, V lost 0 bases, and 3 bases had no gene match. The CDR3 DNA reads as TGTGCCAGCAGCTTAGCTGGGGGGGAGCAAGAGACCCAGTACCTC. Amino acid sequence: CASSLAGGEQETQYL.

This clonotype has at least ten counts. This chain joins TRBV21-1 and TRBJ2-4; TRBD1 is the table's D call and was not checked against the DNA. TRBV21-1 is reported as a pseudogene. This CDR3 contains 14 residues. The CDR3 loop reads CASSLQGRKNIQYF. DNA for the CDR3: TGTGCCAGCAGCTTACAGGGTAGAAAAAACATTCAGTACTTC.

At least ten counts were recorded for this clonotype. The V call is TRBV19, the J call TRBJ2-7; TRBD1 might be the D (5 bases). The germline V gene has CDR1 LNHDA and CDR2 SQIVND (reference sequence). The length of the CDR3 is 15 residues. V gave up 4 bases and J gave up 0 bases, with 13 bases separating them. The CDR3 loop is CASSRGTVNSYEQYF. DNA for the CDR3: TGTGCCAGTAGTAGGGGCACAGTGAACTCCTACGAGCAGTACTTC.

In the case of this clonotype: At one end, the junction sequence differs from germline, possibly due to a read error. Written as DNA, the CDR3 is TGTGCCAGCAGTTACTACCAGGATGAAGCTTCCTTT. Its translation: CASSYYQDEASF. The rearrangement joins TRBV6-6 to TRBJ1-1; D uncertain. The CDR3 is 12 residues long. Per germline, CDR1 MNHNY and CDR2 SVGAGI (reference sequence).

This clonotype was seen a few times. The chain couples TRBV29-1 to TRBJ1-3, with TRBD1 as a possible D gene (5 bases). Germline-derived CDR1 and CDR2 are SQVTM and ANQGSEA. This CDR3 comprises 12 residues. The V end lost 3 bases, the J end lost 4 bases, and 7 bases lay between the germline ends. The CDR3 region is CSVDEGGNTIYF. The CDR3 DNA is TGCAGCGTTGATGAGGGGGGAAACACCATATATTTT. The variable domain in full, completed from reference TRBV29-1 and TRBJ1-3, reads SAVISQKPSRDICQRGTSLTIQCQVDSQVTMMFWYRQQPGQSLTLIATANQGSEATYESGFVIDKFPISRPNLTFSTLTVSNMSPEDSSIYLCSVDEGGNTIYFGEGSWLTVV.

The table lists this clonotype with many counts. CDR3 in DNA: TGTGCCAGCAGCTTAGATGGGAGCTCCTACAATGAGCAGTTCTTC. Amino acids: CASSLDGSSYNEQFF. The chain recombines TRBV11-2 with TRBJ2-1; D might be TRBD2 (5 bases). V was trimmed by 0 bases and J by 0 bases, leaving 6 bases between them. CDR1 and CDR2 from the germline V gene are SGHAT and FQNNGV. This CDR3 has 15 residues.

This chain uses TRBV7-3 with TRBJ1-2; tentative D call: TRBD1 (5 bases). V lost 0 bases and J 7 bases, leaving 12 bases between the germline ends. This CDR3 has 14 residues. Germline V gene lookup returns CDR1 SGHTA and CDR2 FQGTGA. This CDR3 reads CASSLTGAAGGYTF. The CDR3, as DNA: TGTGCCAGCAGCTTAACCGGGGCCGCGGGTGGCTACACCTTC.

This clonotype was picked up many times. This chain joins TRBV5-1 and TRBJ2-2; 9 nucleotides agree with TRBD2. This CDR3 is 16 amino acids long. The germline gives CDR1 SGHRS, CDR2 YFSETQ. Trimming at V came to 4 bases and at J to 7 bases, leaving 11 bases not matched to a gene. The CDR3 reads CASSISGSGNSGELFF. CDR3 coding DNA: TGCGCCAGCAGCATTAGCGGGAGCGGGAATAGCGGGGAGCTGTTTTTT.

This clonotype was seen at least ten times. The chain combines TRBV5-6 with TRBJ1-1; no clear D. Between the trimmed V and J ends, which lost 3 bases and 1 base, there was a span of 13 bases. From germline, CDR1 is SGHDT and CDR2 YYEEEE. This CDR3 is 15 amino acids long. The CDR3 is CASSSSSRANTEAFF. The CDR3 DNA sequence: TGTGCCAGCAGCTCCTCTTCTCGGGCGAACACTGAAGCTTTCTTT.

This clonotype was counted ten times or more. The chain's CDR3 is CASSVGNTDTQYF. CDR3 nucleotides: TGCGCCAGCAGTGTGGGTAACACAGATACGCAGTATTTT. The chain combines TRBV5-1 with TRBJ2-3, with D unclear. Trimming removed 5 bases at V and 2 bases at J, with 9 bases between. This CDR3 has 13 amino acids. The germline gives CDR1 SGHRS, CDR2 YFSETQ.

This clonotype was counted many times. The chain uses TRBV7-9 and TRBJ1-1; possibly TRBD1 for D (6 bases). This CDR3 comprises 15 residues. V was cut by 4 bases and J by 3 bases, with 15 bases left in between. Germline CDR1 reads SEHNR; CDR2 reads FQNEAQ (reference sequence). This CDR3 is CASSSTGMGYTEAFF. DNA for the CDR3: TGTGCCAGCAGCTCAACAGGGATGGGGTACACTGAAGCTTTCTTT.

This clonotype was seen repeatedly, ten times or more. The CDR3: CASSQARTGNNYGYTF. CDR3 DNA: TGCGCCAGCAGCCAAGCTAGGACAGGGAACAACTATGGCTACACCTTC. This chain joins TRBV4-1 and TRBJ1-2; TRBD1 matches 8 bases. With 1 base clipped from V and 2 bases from J, the junction kept 6 bases outside the gene matches. This CDR3 has 16 residues. Germline V CDR1 and CDR2: MGHRA, YSYEKL.

This clonotype appeared a few times. The chain links TRBV7-2 to TRBJ2-7; D not certain. V was clipped by 1 base and J by 0 bases, with 10 bases between them. The CDR3 is made up of 15 amino acids. The germline V gene has CDR1 SGHTA and CDR2 FQGNSA. The DNA of the CDR3 is TGTGCCAGCAGCTTAGATTCTGCGAACTCCTACGAGCAGTACTTC. Its translation: CASSLDSANSYEQYF. Based on the CDR3 plus reference TRBV7-2 and TRBJ2-7, the full variable domain is GAGVSQSPSNKVTEKGKDVELRCDPISGHTALYWYRQSLGQGLEFLIYFQGNSAPDKSGLPSDRFSAERTGGSVSTLTIQRTQQEDSAVYLCASSLDSANSYEQYFGPGTRLTVT.

With regard to this clonotype: Its ends do not fully match the called genes, so a read error is possible. The chain carries TRBV7-9 and TRBJ1-1, with D tentatively TRBD1 (6 bases). CDR1 and CDR2 from the germline V gene are SEHNR and FQNEAQ (reference sequence). This CDR3 contains 14 residues. The CDR3 loop is CASSLGTPSTKAFF. DNA of the CDR3: TGTGCCAGCAGCCTTGGGACACCTTCTACTAAAGCCTTCTTT.

This clonotype was counted many times. In DNA form, the CDR3 reads TGTGCCAGCAGTTCAACCACGGGACTAGGTTCGGTAGAGCAGTTCTTC. Translating it yields CASSSTTGLGSVEQFF. This rearrangement joins TRBV12-3 or TRBV12-4 to TRBJ2-1, with TRBD2 matching 8 bases. Trimming at V came to 4 bases and at J to 10 bases, leaving 15 bases not matched to a gene. The CDR3 has 16 amino acids.

In the case of this clonotype: This may arise from a read error, as a much more abundant clone is one base away. The conserved phenylalanine or tryptophan normally closing the CDR3 is absent here, so this likely arose from a read error. V and J are TRBV29-1 and TRBJ2-5, with D perhaps TRBD1 or TRBD2 (5 bases each). CDR1 is SQVTM and CDR2 is ANQGSEA in the germline V gene. Between the trimmed V and J ends, which lost 6 bases and 1 base, there was a span of 15 bases. The CDR3 has 14 residues. CDR3 sequence: CSVTRRDGQETQYL. The DNA of the CDR3 is TGCAGCGTGACCCGCCGGGACGGCCAAGAGACCCAGTACCTC.

This clonotype came up many times. The genes are TRBV30 and TRBJ2-7; 9 bases fit TRBD1. The V and J ends lost 8 bases and 3 bases, in that order; junction bases with no gene match: 2. Germline loops: CDR1 GTSNPN, CDR2 SVGIG (reference sequence). This CDR3 is built from 11 residues. CDR3: CATGGFYEQYF. CDR3 nucleotide sequence: TGTGCCACAGGGGGCTTCTACGAGCAGTACTTC.